Listed below are T cell receptor beta chains from one sample, sequenced in a study of CD8+ T cells in alopecia areata. Assay: immunoSEQ multiplex PCR; the TCRdb copy retains only in-frame clones and omits some. The sample lists hundreds of thousands of clones, 65% to 70% occurring once. Sequenced here: CD4+ T cells sorted from blood, sampled at week 0. The receptors originated from a human donor with alopecia areata. The CDR3 runs from the conserved cysteine through the conserved F or W. A D gene is named only where the DNA matches it firmly. For some rows the clone size is stated as once, few or many, or as a class when expanded; others skip it.

>.|.|TRBJ2-7|TRBV29-1
CSVVTGSNEQYF
TGCAGCGTTGTCACAGGGAGCAACGAGCAGTACTTC
>TRBD1|once|TRBJ2-7|TRBV9
CASSPGQGAYEQYF
TGTGCCAGCAGCCCCGGACAGGGGGCCTACGAGCAGTACTTC
>TRBD1|few|TRBJ2-7|TRBV13
CASSPRGTGSIEQYF
TGTGCCAGCAGCCCGCGCGGGACAGGCAGTATCGAGCAGTACTTC
>.|.|TRBJ2-3|TRBV6-6
CASGTSTDTQYF
TGTGCCAGCGGGACGAGCACAGATACGCAGTATTTT
>.|.|TRBJ1-6|TRBV30
CAWSGNHDHSPLHF
TGTGCCTGGAGCGGAAATCACGATCATTCACCCCTCCACTTT
>TRBD1|.|TRBJ2-5|TRBV6-6
CASSYGRGLETQYF
TGTGCCAGCAGTTACGGAAGGGGGCTTGAGACCCAGTACTTC
>.|.|TRBJ2-2|TRBV19
CASTVGTRNTGELFF
TGTGCCAGTACCGTCGGGACGAGGAACACCGGGGAGCTGTTTTTT
>TRBD1|.|TRBJ2-5|TRBV19
CASSIWDRQETQYF
TGTGCCAGTAGTATTTGGGACAGACAAGAGACCCAGTACTTC
>.|.|TRBJ2-1|TRBV9
CASSDSDTYNEQFF
TGTGCCAGCAGCGACAGCGATACCTACAATGAGCAGTTCTTC
>TRBD2|.|TRBJ2-3|TRBV4-1
CASSQVGGGVWDTQYF
TGCGCCAGCAGCCAAGTCGGCGGGGGGGTATGGGATACGCAGTATTTT
>.|.|TRBJ1-6|TRBV5-6
CASSRGWDSYNSPLHF
TGTGCCAGCAGCCGGGGATGGGACTCCTATAATTCACCCCTCCACTTT
>TRBD2|.|TRBJ2-3|TRBV4-2
CASSHLWGGSPDTQYF
TGTGCCAGCAGCCACCTCTGGGGGGGGAGCCCAGATACGCAGTATTTT
>.|few|TRBJ2-1|TRBV29-1
CSVGQEYNEQFF
TGCAGCGTGGGACAAGAATACAATGAGCAGTTCTTC
>.|.|TRBJ2-3|TRBV6-5
CASSYPLADTQYF
TGTGCCAGCAGTTACCCGCTCGCAGATACGCAGTATTTT
>TRBD2|.|TRBJ2-1|TRBV15
CATSRPTGGSNEQFF
TGTGCCACCAGCAGACCAACGGGGGGGAGCAATGAGCAGTTCTTC
>.|.|TRBJ2-1|TRBV5-4
CASSSFGEQFF
TGTGCCAGCAGTTCCTTTGGTGAGCAGTTCTTC
>.|.|TRBJ1-2|TRBV15
CATSRDGRGYDYGYTF
TGTGCCACCAGCAGAGATGGTAGAGGGTATGACTATGGCTACACCTTC
>.|few|TRBJ2-3|TRBV29-1
CSAGIGDTQYF
TGCAGCGCTGGGATAGGGGATACGCAGTATTTT
>.|once|TRBJ2-5|TRBV30
CAWSNGETQYF
TGTGCCTGGAGTAATGGGGAGACCCAGTACTTC
>.|.|TRBJ2-3|TRBV5-6
CASSLAPGQGNTQYF
TGTGCCAGCAGCTTGGCCCCGGGTCAGGGAAATACGCAGTATTTT
>TRBD1|few|TRBJ2-5|TRBV5-1
CASSLTGGGETQYF
TGCGCCAGCAGCTTGACAGGGGGTGGAGAGACCCAGTACTTC
>.|.|TRBJ2-7|TRBV5-1
CASSLERYEQYF
TGCGCCAGCAGCTTGGAACGTTACGAGCAGTACTTC
>.|few|TRBJ2-6|TRBV5-6
CATFRRPPFSGANVLTF
TGTGCCACTTTCCGCCGTCCCCCCTTCTCTGGGGCCAACGTCCTGACTTTC
>TRBD1|.|TRBJ1-5|TRBV2
CASSATMTGSYQPQHF
TGTGCCAGCAGTGCAACCATGACAGGGAGTTATCAGCCCCAGCATTTT
>.|many|TRBJ2-1|TRBV5-6
CASSLDGEASYNEQFF
TGTGCCAGCAGCTTGGACGGGGAGGCCTCCTACAATGAGCAGTTCTTC
>.|.|TRBJ2-7|TRBV6-5
CASSFGPHYEQYF
TGTGCCAGCAGTTTCGGGCCCCACTACGAGCAGTACTTC
>.|.|TRBJ1-1|TRBV30
CAWNEAFF
TGTGCCTGGAATGAAGCTTTCTTT
>.|.|TRBJ2-7|TRBV10-3
CAISEQTYEQYF
TGTGCCATCAGTGAGCAGACCTACGAGCAGTACTTC
>TRBD1|.|TRBJ2-2|TRBV9
CASSVGTANTGELFF
TGTGCCAGCAGCGTTGGGACAGCGAACACCGGGGAGCTGTTTTTT
>.|few|TRBJ2-5|TRBV14
CASSAAGSGTQYF
TGTGCCAGCAGCGCAGCCGGTAGCGGGACCCAGTACTTC
>.|few|TRBJ1-6|TRBV25-1
CASSEFGGSPLHF
TGTGCCAGCAGTGAATTTGGGGGATCACCCCTCCACTTT
>.|.|TRBJ2-4|TRBV30
CAWSEWGQIGNIQYF
TGTGCCTGGAGTGAATGGGGCCAAATAGGAAACATTCAGTACTTC
>.|.|TRBJ2-3|TRBV30
CAWNAPGNQPTDTQYF
TGTGCCTGGAATGCACCGGGGAATCAACCCACAGATACGCAGTATTTT
>.|.|TRBJ2-1|TRBV29-1
CSASRASYNEQFF
TGCAGCGCAAGCCGGGCCTCCTACAATGAGCAGTTCTTC
>.|.|TRBJ2-5|TRBV25-1
CASSEWWTQYF
TGTGCCAGCAGTGAATGGTGGACCCAGTACTTC
>TRBD1|.|TRBJ1-2|TRBV4-3
CASSQSTGTGGGYTF
TGCGCCAGCAGCCAGTCTACCGGGACAGGGGGTGGCTACACCTTC
>.|.|TRBJ2-7|TRBV5-6
CASSFFLGSYEQYF
TGTGCCAGCAGCTTCTTCCTCGGTTCCTACGAGCAGTACTTC
>.|few|TRBJ2-3|TRBV10-3
CAISESGQLAQYF
TGTGCCATCAGTGAGTCTGGACAGTTAGCGCAGTATTTT
>.|.|TRBJ2-7|TRBV10-3
CAISPMTGTYEQYF
TGTGCCATCAGTCCTATGACGGGTACCTACGAGCAGTACTTC
>.|.|TRBJ1-2|TRBV29-1
CSVASGDYGYTF
TGCAGCGTGGCTAGCGGGGACTATGGCTACACCTTC
>.|.|TRBJ1-2|TRBV5-4
CASSLAQWGSGYTF
TGTGCCAGCAGCTTGGCACAATGGGGATCGGGCTACACCTTC
>.|.|TRBJ2-7|TRBV30
CAWSEGSGPEYF
TGTGCCTGGTCGGAAGGGTCGGGCCCAGAGTACTTC
>.|.|TRBJ2-6|TRBV6-5
CASSYSRASGANVLTF
TGTGCCAGCAGTTACTCGCGGGCCTCTGGGGCCAACGTCCTGACTTTC
>.|.|TRBJ1-2|TRBV5-1
CASSRDRSGYGYTF
TGCGCCAGCAGCCGAGACAGGTCCGGCTATGGCTACACCTTC
>.|.|TRBJ2-5|TRBV15
CATSFRSGQPVRETQYF
TGTGCCACCAGCTTTCGGAGTGGCCAACCTGTCCGCGAGACCCAGTACTTC
>.|.|TRBJ1-2|TRBV29-1
CSVYDSLYGYTF
TGCAGCGTTTATGACAGTTTATATGGCTACACCTTC
>TRBD1|few|TRBJ1-1|TRBV4-1
CASSHPDRAIAFF
TGCGCCAGCAGCCATCCCGACAGGGCGATTGCTTTCTTT
>.|.|TRBJ1-2|TRBV5-6
CASSPQGRPTDGYTF
TGTGCCAGCAGCCCACAGGGACGGCCAACGGATGGCTACACCTTC
>TRBD1|few|TRBJ2-5|TRBV15
CATSRGDRGRETQYF
TGTGCCACCAGCAGAGGGGACAGGGGCAGGGAGACCCAGTACTTC
>.|few|TRBJ2-6|TRBV29-1
CSVVPGAGPSGANVLTF
TGCAGCGTTGTCCCAGGGGCAGGACCCTCTGGGGCCAACGTCCTGACTTTC
>.|once|TRBJ2-3|TRBV6-5
CASRLRGGPTDTQYF
TGTGCCAGCAGGCTCCGTGGTGGCCCCACAGATACGCAGTATTTT
>TRBD1|.|TRBJ2-7|TRBV5-1
CASSLGTGGYEQYF
TGCGCCAGCAGCTTGGGGACAGGAGGATACGAGCAGTACTTC
>.|few|TRBJ1-5|TRBV7-9
CASSLGTGMNQPQHF
TGTGCCAGCAGCTTAGGCACAGGGATGAATCAGCCCCAGCATTTT
>TRBD2|.|TRBJ2-5|TRBV30
CAWNGLAGGTQYF
TGTGCCTGGAACGGACTAGCGGGGGGTACCCAGTACTTC
>TRBD1|.|TRBJ2-7|TRBV4-1
CASSQDPGGHEQYF
TGCGCCAGCAGCCAAGATCCAGGGGGCCACGAGCAGTACTTC
>.|.|TRBJ1-1|TRBV2
CASSAEQGETEAFF
TGTGCCAGCAGTGCCGAACAGGGAGAAACTGAAGCTTTCTTT
>.|.|TRBJ2-7|TRBV9
CASSLEASSPYEQYF
TGTGCCAGCAGCTTAGAGGCTAGCAGCCCCTACGAGCAGTACTTC
>.|.|TRBJ2-2|TRBV29-1
CSVASTGELFF
TGCAGCGTTGCCAGCACCGGGGAGCTGTTTTTT
>.|many|TRBJ1-1|TRBV11-1
CASSLLWGSGTEAFF
TGTGCCAGCAGCTTATTGTGGGGCTCCGGCACTGAAGCTTTCTTT